Shown below are 19 T cell receptor beta chains from a single sample sequenced in a study of T cell clonotyping in hematopoietic cell transplantation. The protocol was immunoSEQ multiplex PCR, while the TCRdb copy is restricted to in-frame clones and leaves out a portion. The sample holds about 3,500 clones, 79% seen once. The sample consisted of peripheral blood mononuclear cells, taken at the time of graft-versus-host disease after allogeneic stem cell transplant. The receptors originated from a female patient aged 50-60 years who had an allogeneic stem cell transplant from an unrelated donor, so the T cells may come from the graft donor. Some clones in this sample may be carry-over from other donors' samples.

The chain links TRBV6-4 to TRBJ2-5, with 10 bases identical to TRBD1. Germline V gene data show CDR1 as MRHNA and CDR2 as SNTAGT. This CDR3 comprises 18 residues. With V trimmed by 5 bases and J by 2 bases, 14 bases remained unmatched. The CDR3 bases are TGTGCCAGCAGTTCGGACAGGGGGAGCATTCGGGCTCAAGAGACCCAGTACTTC. Translation: CASSSDRGSIRAQETQYF.

The rearrangement links TRBV6-1 to TRBJ1-2, with D possibly matching TRBD1 (6 bases). Germline V CDR1 and CDR2: MNHNS, SASEGT. Trimming removed 6 bases at V and 5 bases at J, with 13 bases between. The CDR3 is 13 amino acids. CDR3 DNA sequence: TGTGCCAGCAGGACAGGACTTTGGTATGGCTACACCTTC. This translates into CASRTGLWYGYTF.

This clone was counted only a few times. V is TRBV5-6 and J is TRBJ1-1, with D possibly being TRBD1 (5 bases). The CDR3 length is 18 residues. Germline-derived CDR1 and CDR2 are SGHDT and YYEEEE. Between the trimmed V and J ends, which lost 1 base and 0 bases, there was a span of 19 bases. CDR3 amino acids: CASSLRRSGIGMNTEAFF. DNA for the CDR3: TGTGCCAGCAGCTTGAGGAGATCAGGGATCGGGATGAACACTGAAGCTTTCTTT.

The genes are TRBV4-1 and TRBJ2-1; perhaps TRBD2 as D (7 bases). Germline loops: CDR1 MGHRA, CDR2 YSYEKL. V was clipped by 1 base and J by 7 bases, with 14 bases between them. There are 15 residues in the CDR3. The CDR3 here is CASSQVAGARNEQFF. The CDR3 nucleotides are TGCGCCAGCAGCCAAGTGGCGGGGGCCAGGAATGAGCAGTTCTTC.

J is TRBJ1-2 and V is TRBV25-1; no clear D gene. Trimming pared 1 base from V and 4 bases from J, leaving 10 bases between. Per the germline V gene, CDR1 is MGHDK and CDR2 is SYGVNS. This CDR3 is built from 14 residues. The CDR3 region has the DNA TGTGCCAGCAGTGAATTCACTTGGGGCTATGGCTACACCTTC. Its protein is CASSEFTWGYGYTF.

The V and J genes are TRBV10-3 and TRBJ1-1; D gene ambiguous. The V end lost 2 bases, the J end lost 6 bases, and 13 bases lay between the germline ends. Germline V gene sequence: CDR1 ENHRY, CDR2 SYGVKD. There are 14 residues in the CDR3. Written as DNA, the CDR3 is TGTGCCATCAGTGAGCCAGGTCCGGGCGCTGAAGCTTTCTTT. Translated: CAISEPGPGAEAFF.

V usage is TRBV19 and J usage is TRBJ1-1, with D uncertain. This CDR3 region has 11 residues. Germline CDR1 LNHDA, CDR2 SQIVND (reference sequence). V lost 5 bases to trimming and J lost 4 bases, with 5 bases between them. The CDR3 nucleotides are TGTGCCAGTAGTTTTGGCACTGAAGCTTTCTTT. This translates into CASSFGTEAFF.

The rearrangement joins TRBV5-6 to TRBJ2-3; tentatively, D is TRBD2 (6 bases). Trimming removed 1 base from V and 9 bases from J, with 15 bases in between. CDR3 length: 14 residues. The germline V gene encodes CDR1 SGHDT and CDR2 YYEEEE. The CDR3 here is CASSLPGLSKTQYF. In DNA form, the CDR3 reads TGTGCCAGCAGCTTGCCGGGACTCTCAAAAACGCAGTATTTT.

This chain joins TRBV7-9 and TRBJ2-7, with D unclear. Looked up from germline, CDR1 is SEHNR and CDR2 is FQNEAQ (reference sequence). V was cut by 5 bases and J by 5 bases, with 10 bases left in between. This CDR3 contains 12 residues. As DNA, the CDR3 is TGTGCCAGCAGCCTACAGAGACACGAGCAGTACTTC. Protein product: CASSLQRHEQYF.

The CDR3 DNA follows: TGTGCCAGCAGCCTACGAGCCGGGTCAGAGACCCAGTACTTC. Its protein is CASSLRAGSETQYF. The genes are TRBV14 and TRBJ2-5; unclear D gene. V was trimmed by 4 bases and J by 4 bases, leaving 13 bases between them. The CDR3 is 14 amino acids. CDR1 is SGHDN, CDR2 FVKESK, per germline.

This clone was found once. The chain carries TRBV19 and TRBJ1-5; TRBD1 is a possible D gene (5 bases). Germline CDR1 and CDR2: LNHDA and SQIVND (reference sequence). Between the trimmed V and J ends, which lost 6 bases and 3 bases, there was a span of 15 bases. The CDR3 has 15 amino acids. The CDR3 DNA sequence: TGTGCCAGTAGATTAGAAGGGGACTACAATCAGCCCCAGCATTTT. This sequence encodes CASRLEGDYNQPQHF.

The chain couples TRBV2 to TRBJ2-2; D uncertain. Germline loops: CDR1 SNHLY, CDR2 FYNNEI. The germline V and J ends were trimmed by 3 bases and 4 bases, with 9 bases remaining between them. This CDR3 has 14 amino acids. The CDR3 bases are TGTGCCAGCAGTGATTTGATACGCACCGGGGAGCTGTTTTTT. Protein: CASSDLIRTGELFF.

This chain joins TRBV6-6 and TRBJ2-5; possible D gene TRBD1, 5 bases. The CDR3 consists of 15 residues. CDR1 MNHNY and CDR2 SVGAGI come from the germline V gene (reference sequence). With 4 bases removed from V and 5 bases from J, the gap between germline ends came to 17 bases. The CDR3 sequence: CASSSNTLGVETQYF. In nucleotides, the CDR3 is TGTGCCAGCAGTTCCAACACGCTAGGGGTGGAGACCCAGTACTTC.

This clone was counted once. The CDR3 region is CASSLYGGQGEKLFF. CDR3 nucleotides: TGTGCCAGCAGCTTATACGGGGGGCAGGGTGAAAAACTGTTTTTT. This chain joins TRBV7-9 and TRBJ1-4; TRBD1 might be the D (6 bases). V lost 2 bases, J lost 7 bases, and 14 bases lay in between. CDR1 SEHNR and CDR2 FQNEAQ come from the germline V gene (reference sequence). The CDR3 is made up of 15 amino acids.

This chain uses TRBV5-1 with TRBJ1-3; 7 bases line up with TRBD1. V lost 0 bases to trimming and J lost 4 bases; unmatched junction nucleotides: 19. CDR3 length: 20 residues. The V gene's germline CDR1 is SGHRS and CDR2 YFSETQ. The CDR3 spells CASSLDPQGTPGTLGNTIYF. The CDR3 coding sequence is TGCGCCAGCAGCTTGGATCCACAGGGGACCCCCGGAACTCTGGGAAACACCATATATTTT.

The rearrangement uses TRBV10-3 and TRBJ1-2; D is possibly TRBD1 (6 bases). Trimming stripped 0 bases from V and 4 bases from J, with 18 bases between. Germline-derived CDR1 and CDR2 are ENHRY and SYGVKD. The CDR3 consists of 17 residues. CDR3: CAISESGGDRRVYGYTF. CDR3 bases: TGTGCCATCAGTGAGTCGGGGGGCGACAGGAGGGTCTATGGCTACACCTTC.

This chain joins TRBV11-3 and TRBJ2-6; D assignment may be TRBD1 or TRBD2 (5 bases each). V lost 5 bases and J lost 0, with 11 bases in between. Germline lookup yields CDR1 SGHNT and CDR2 YENEEA. The CDR3 runs 16 residues. CDR3 residues: CASSPGRSSGANVLTF. CDR3 in DNA: TGTGCCAGCAGCCCGGGACGGAGCTCTGGGGCCAACGTCCTGACTTTC.

The chain joins TRBV6-5 to TRBJ1-2; D might be TRBD1 (5 bases). CDR1 is MNHEY, CDR2 SVGAGI, per germline. This CDR3 comprises 14 residues. Trimming stripped 4 bases from V and 10 bases from J, with 19 bases between. CDR3 nucleotide sequence: TGTGCCAGCAGTTCCGCGGGGGGGAGCCTGGACTACACCTTC. The encoded protein is CASSSAGGSLDYTF.

This clone was recorded a few times. The rearrangement uses TRBV5-5 and TRBJ2-7; D not resolved. Per germline, CDR1 SGHKS and CDR2 YYEKEE (reference sequence). The CDR3 is 12 amino acids. V lost 3 bases, J lost 1 base, and 5 bases lay in between. CDR3 sequence: CASSSASYEQYF. The CDR3 coding sequence is TGTGCCAGCAGCTCCGCTTCCTACGAGCAGTACTTC.